This T cell receptor (beta chain) is from a study of PD-1 blockade in classical Hodgkin lymphoma. Study-wide points: No one has yet defined what causes the repertoire differences, which may be disease activity or prior therapy. Baseline diversity was lower in partial responders and progressors than complete responders. Those starting nivolumab under 1 year post-ASCT were excluded.

Trimming shortened V by 4 bases and J by 3 bases, and 14 bases separated the two germline ends. Germline V gives CDR1 LNHNV, CDR2 YYDKDF (reference sequence). This CDR3 comprises 15 residues. Relapse after autologous stem cell transplantation occurred in every patient, and brentuximab vedotin exposure varied. In this sample, this clone turned up once. No antigen is known for it. Generated by immunoSEQ multiplex PCR, the TCRdb table keeps only in-frame clones and is missing some. The data show more than 140,000 clones, around 73% seen once. The chain carries TRBV15 and TRBJ2-3; D is perhaps TRBD2 (5 bases). This specimen consisted of peripheral blood mononuclear cells (PBMCs), obtained before the second cycle of nivolumab. This sequence originates from a human donor with classical Hodgkin lymphoma. In nucleotides, the CDR3 is TGTGCCACCAGCACTAGATCCGGCGGGACAGATACGCAGTATTTT. Protein: CATSTRSGGTDTQYF.